Listed below are T cell receptor beta chains from one sample, sequenced in a study of shared clonotypes between healthy human individuals. Data came from immunoSEQ multiplex PCR; TCRdb stores just in-frame clones and leaves some out. The table includes fewer than 3 million clones, around 92% detected once. The specimen was naive CD4+ T cells from PBMCs. The receptors originated from a man between 18 and 35 years old in good health. Some clones in this sample may be carry-over from other donors' samples. Each CDR3 is given with its conserved first and last residue. The order of the fields is V gene, J gene, CDR3 protein.

V gene: TRBV5-1
J gene: TRBJ2-5
CDR3 protein: CASSLTGTGAETQYF

V gene: TRBV5-1
J gene: TRBJ1-1
CDR3 protein: CASSVRDSSTEAFF

V gene: TRBV7-8
J gene: TRBJ1-3
CDR3 protein: CASSLYPLDTIYF

V gene: TRBV7-2
J gene: TRBJ1-4
CDR3 protein: CASSHFASTNEKLFF

V gene: TRBV11-2
J gene: TRBJ2-5
CDR3 protein: CASSIHRGTQYF

V gene: TRBV11-2
J gene: TRBJ2-1
CDR3 protein: CASSHPGWAGPTQFF

V gene: TRBV29-1
J gene: TRBJ2-6
CDR3 protein: CSVASGANVLTF

V gene: TRBV6-5
J gene: TRBJ2-7
CDR3 protein: CASSPRTDSYEQYF

V gene: TRBV15
J gene: TRBJ2-1
CDR3 protein: CATSSRGTMGSYNEQFF

V gene: TRBV4-1
J gene: TRBJ2-2
CDR3 protein: CASRQTGSTGELFF

V gene: TRBV5-1
J gene: TRBJ2-7
CDR3 protein: CASSEQTYEQYF

V gene: TRBV7-3
J gene: TRBJ2-3
CDR3 protein: CASSLMGLAGLTDTQYF

V gene: TRBV9
J gene: TRBJ1-2
CDR3 protein: CASSVGAGYGYTF

V gene: TRBV11-2
J gene: TRBJ2-2
CDR3 protein: CASSLEAGTGELFF

V gene: TRBV11-2
J gene: TRBJ2-5
CDR3 protein: CASSLPSGRAAAETQYF

V gene: TRBV9
J gene: TRBJ1-1
CDR3 protein: CASSVVGQNTEAFF

V gene: TRBV27
J gene: TRBJ1-2
CDR3 protein: CASSLAARGGYTF

V gene: TRBV30
J gene: TRBJ1-5
CDR3 protein: CAWSGSGDQPQHF

V gene: TRBV5-6
J gene: TRBJ1-2
CDR3 protein: CASGTGPIYGYTF

V gene: TRBV11-2
J gene: TRBJ1-4
CDR3 protein: CASSFGDGGWNEKLFF

V gene: TRBV7-2
J gene: TRBJ1-5
CDR3 protein: CASSLSGGGVNQPQHF

V gene: TRBV4-2
J gene: TRBJ1-1
CDR3 protein: CASSQPGQGIVGATEAFF

V gene: TRBV6-5
J gene: TRBJ1-2
CDR3 protein: CATRADKNYGYTF

V gene: TRBV5-4
J gene: TRBJ1-4
CDR3 protein: CASSLAPGPNEKLFF

V gene: TRBV2
J gene: TRBJ2-3
CDR3 protein: CASRGTSGADTQYF

V gene: TRBV19
J gene: TRBJ2-2
CDR3 protein: CASRETGTYTGELFF

V gene: TRBV6-5
J gene: TRBJ2-7
CDR3 protein: CASRRPGVQGEQYF

V gene: TRBV28
J gene: TRBJ1-5
CDR3 protein: CASSPPGYPEPQHF

V gene: TRBV5-1
J gene: TRBJ2-7
CDR3 protein: CASSSGQGVIDEQYF

V gene: TRBV5-1
J gene: TRBJ2-3
CDR3 protein: CASSPGGLMGADTQYF

V gene: TRBV5-4
J gene: TRBJ2-2
CDR3 protein: CASSLGMRGENTGELFF

V gene: TRBV14
J gene: TRBJ2-1
CDR3 protein: CASSQVFLSSYNEQFF

V gene: TRBV2
J gene: TRBJ2-3
CDR3 protein: CASHPVAILTDTQYF

V gene: TRBV7-8
J gene: TRBJ2-1
CDR3 protein: CASSLARYNEQFF

V gene: TRBV11-1
J gene: TRBJ1-1
CDR3 protein: CASSSTAIEAFF

V gene: TRBV27
J gene: TRBJ1-2
CDR3 protein: CASRDFSVLSANGYTF

V gene: TRBV5-1
J gene: TRBJ2-5
CDR3 protein: CASSLFMGQPQETQYF

V gene: TRBV28
J gene: TRBJ2-7
CDR3 protein: CASSPGTGVYEQYF

V gene: TRBV5-4
J gene: TRBJ2-3
CDR3 protein: CASSRDRYTQYF

V gene: TRBV9
J gene: TRBJ1-1
CDR3 protein: CASSKTGGSTEAFF

V gene: TRBV19
J gene: TRBJ2-7
CDR3 protein: CASSIPGQGHYEQYF

V gene: TRBV7-3
J gene: TRBJ2-2
CDR3 protein: CASSLKASSTGELFF

V gene: TRBV18
J gene: TRBJ2-5
CDR3 protein: CASSPLSGRQSIQETQYF

V gene: TRBV6-5
J gene: TRBJ2-1
CDR3 protein: CASSPRNNEQFF

V gene: TRBV2
J gene: TRBJ2-1
CDR3 protein: CASSVSGSTNEQFF

V gene: TRBV5-1
J gene: TRBJ2-1
CDR3 protein: CASAMSSDEKFF

V gene: TRBV30
J gene: TRBJ2-7
CDR3 protein: CAWSSGASYEQYF

V gene: TRBV13
J gene: TRBJ1-1
CDR3 protein: CASSLRDRGRNTEAFF

V gene: TRBV29-1
J gene: TRBJ1-3
CDR3 protein: CSARTGSGNTIYF

V gene: TRBV5-1
J gene: TRBJ2-5
CDR3 protein: CASSSTGTAQETQYF

V gene: TRBV2
J gene: TRBJ1-5
CDR3 protein: CASSELGGNQPQHF